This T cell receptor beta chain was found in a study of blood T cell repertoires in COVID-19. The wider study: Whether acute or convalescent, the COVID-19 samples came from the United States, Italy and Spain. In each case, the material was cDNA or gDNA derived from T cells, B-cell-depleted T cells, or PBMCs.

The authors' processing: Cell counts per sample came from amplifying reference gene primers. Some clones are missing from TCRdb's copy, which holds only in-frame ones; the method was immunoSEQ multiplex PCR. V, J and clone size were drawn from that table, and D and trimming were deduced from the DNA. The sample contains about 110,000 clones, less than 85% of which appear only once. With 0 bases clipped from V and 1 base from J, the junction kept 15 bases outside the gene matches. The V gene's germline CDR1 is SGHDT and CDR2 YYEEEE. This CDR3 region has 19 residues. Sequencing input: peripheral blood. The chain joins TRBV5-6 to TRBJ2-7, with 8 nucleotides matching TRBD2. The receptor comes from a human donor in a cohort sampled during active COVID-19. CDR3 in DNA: TGTGCCAGCAGCTTGGTCATCGGGGTTAGCGGGGCCAGGTCCTACGAGCAGTACTTC. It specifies CASSLVIGVSGARSYEQYF.